This is a list of T cell receptor beta chains from one sample in a study of shared clonotypes between healthy human individuals. Assay used: immunoSEQ multiplex PCR; TCRdb lists only in-frame clones, some missing. Here the sample spans 190,000 or so clones, about 93% being singletons. Material: naive CD4+ T cells sorted from blood. The receptors here all came from a woman aged 30 to 39 in good health. Each CDR3 is given with its conserved first and last residue. Each record gives: V gene, D gene, clone size, J gene, CDR3 DNA, CDR3 protein. The D gene is left open where the match is weak. A row's size may be missing; if present it is once, few, many or a size class.

V: TRBV5-6; D: -; size: -; J: TRBJ2-7; DNA: TGTGCCAGCAGCTCGGGACAACCTTCCTACGAGCAGTACTTC; CDR3: CASSSGQPSYEQYF
V: TRBV7-2; D: TRBD2; size: once; J: TRBJ2-7; DNA: TGTGCCAGCAGCTTTGGGGCTAGCGGGAGCCCCTACGAGCAGTACTTC; CDR3: CASSFGASGSPYEQYF
V: TRBV5-4; D: TRBD1; size: -; J: TRBJ2-7; DNA: TGTGCCAGCAGCTCCGCTTTGGGGACAGGGAACTACGAGCAGTACTTC; CDR3: CASSSALGTGNYEQYF
V: TRBV28; D: -; size: once; J: TRBJ1-5; DNA: TGTGCCAGCAGTTCCGGCAATCAGCCCCAGCATTTT; CDR3: CASSSGNQPQHF
V: TRBV19; D: TRBD1; size: -; J: TRBJ2-1; DNA: TGTGCCAGTAGTACCGGGACAGGGGGCGCGGGGTACAATGAGCAGTTCTTC; CDR3: CASSTGTGGAGYNEQFF
V: TRBV5-1; D: TRBD2; size: -; J: TRBJ2-2; DNA: TGCGCCAGCAGCCCCTCGGGAGGTATGGACACCGGGGAGCTGTTTTTT; CDR3: CASSPSGGMDTGELFF
V: TRBV19; D: TRBD2; size: -; J: TRBJ2-7; DNA: TGTGCCAGTAGTACCCCGGCTAGCGGGCATTACGAGCAGTACTTC; CDR3: CASSTPASGHYEQYF
V: TRBV7-2; D: -; size: -; J: TRBJ1-3; DNA: TGTGCCAGCAGCCCCCGAGCCCGCTCTGGAAACACCATATATTTT; CDR3: CASSPRARSGNTIYF
V: TRBV19; D: TRBD1; size: once; J: TRBJ1-5; DNA: TGTGCCAGTAGTACCCAGTCGGGACAGGGACGCAATCAGCCCCAGCATTTT; CDR3: CASSTQSGQGRNQPQHF
V: TRBV2; D: TRBD1; size: -; J: TRBJ1-1; DNA: TGTGCCAGCAGTGGACAGGGGGAGAACACTGAAGCTTTCTTT; CDR3: CASSGQGENTEAFF
V: TRBV5-1; D: TRBD2; size: -; J: TRBJ2-7; DNA: TGCGCCAGCAGCCCAATAGCGGGAGGTTACGAGCAGTACTTC; CDR3: CASSPIAGGYEQYF
V: TRBV28; D: TRBD2; size: -; J: TRBJ2-1; DNA: TGTGCCAGCAGTTTATGGGGAGGAGCGGGGTACAATGAGCAGTTCTTC; CDR3: CASSLWGGAGYNEQFF
V: TRBV27; D: -; size: -; J: TRBJ2-6; DNA: TGTGCCAGCAGCTGGGCGCCCTCTGGGGCCAACGTCCTGACTTTC; CDR3: CASSWAPSGANVLTF
V: TRBV20-1; D: -; size: -; J: TRBJ2-1; DNA: TGCAGTGCTAGGGCGGTTTATGAGCAGTTCTTC; CDR3: CSARAVYEQFF
V: TRBV28; D: -; size: -; J: TRBJ2-2; DNA: TGTGCCAGCAGTATATTCCCGGGGCTCACCGGGGAGCTGTTTTTT; CDR3: CASSIFPGLTGELFF
V: TRBV28; D: -; size: -; J: TRBJ2-7; DNA: TGTGCCAGCAAGTGGTCCCAAGGTCGGGGTTCCTACGAGCAGTACTTC; CDR3: CASKWSQGRGSYEQYF
V: TRBV15; D: -; size: -; J: TRBJ2-7; DNA: TGTGCCACCAGCAGAGATCCCCTAGTAGCCTACGAGCAGTACTTC; CDR3: CATSRDPLVAYEQYF
V: TRBV18; D: -; size: -; J: TRBJ2-1; DNA: TGTGCCAGCACCTCGTACAATGAGCAGTTCTTC; CDR3: CASTSYNEQFF
V: TRBV7-8; D: -; size: -; J: TRBJ2-6; DNA: TGTGCCAGCAGCTTTATCCCCGGGACATCTGGGGCCAACGTCCTGACTTTC; CDR3: CASSFIPGTSGANVLTF
V: TRBV28; D: TRBD1; size: -; J: TRBJ2-5; DNA: TGTGCCAGCAGTTCCCCCCAGGGACAGGGGGCTTGTGAGCAGTACTTC; CDR3: CASSSPQGQGACEQYF
V: TRBV4-1; D: -; size: -; J: TRBJ2-7; DNA: TGCGCCAGCAGCCAATTGGCCATTTTATACGAGCAGTACTTC; CDR3: CASSQLAILYEQYF
V: TRBV4-2; D: -; size: few; J: TRBJ1-4; DNA: TGTGCCAGCAGCCAAGGAGACAGTCAAAATGAAAAACTGTTTTTT; CDR3: CASSQGDSQNEKLFF
V: TRBV5-1; D: -; size: -; J: TRBJ2-3; DNA: TGCGCCAGCAGCTTGGCCGCCAGGACTGGCACAGATACGCAGTATTTT; CDR3: CASSLAARTGTDTQYF
V: TRBV28; D: -; size: -; J: TRBJ2-7; DNA: TGTGCCAGCGGGTCCGGGGGCTCCTACGAGCAGTACTTC; CDR3: CASGSGGSYEQYF
V: TRBV11-2; D: -; size: -; J: TRBJ2-3; DNA: TGTGCCAGCAGCCCCAGCGGGTGGGACACAGATACGCAGTATTTT; CDR3: CASSPSGWDTDTQYF
V: TRBV5-1; D: -; size: -; J: TRBJ2-2; DNA: TGCGCCAGCAGCTTAGGGACGACGAACACCGGGGAGCTGTTTTTT; CDR3: CASSLGTTNTGELFF
V: TRBV28; D: TRBD1; size: -; J: TRBJ2-7; DNA: TGTGCCAGCAGGGGGACAGGGGGCCGCAACGAGCAGTACTTC; CDR3: CASRGTGGRNEQYF
V: TRBV6-4; D: -; size: -; J: TRBJ1-2; DNA: TGTGCCAGCAGTGAACAGTTTGAGGGTTATGGCTACACCTTC; CDR3: CASSEQFEGYGYTF
V: TRBV18; D: -; size: -; J: TRBJ1-5; DNA: TGTGCCAGCTCAGCTTCAGGTCAGCCCCAGCATTTT; CDR3: CASSASGQPQHF
V: TRBV18; D: TRBD1; size: -; J: TRBJ2-1; DNA: TGTGCCAGCTCACCGGACAGGGTCCTTCCCAATGAGCAGTTCTTC; CDR3: CASSPDRVLPNEQFF
V: TRBV2; D: -; size: -; J: TRBJ1-2; DNA: TGTGCCAGCAGTGAATTTGGGGCGGGAGGCTACACCTTC; CDR3: CASSEFGAGGYTF
V: TRBV27; D: -; size: -; J: TRBJ2-6; DNA: TGTGCCTCGCGGGCTGGGGCCAACGTCCTGACTTTC; CDR3: CASRAGANVLTF
V: TRBV7-7; D: -; size: -; J: TRBJ2-5; DNA: TGTGCCAGCAGCCCTGGGTCGCGGACCGATCAAGAGACCCAGTACTTC; CDR3: CASSPGSRTDQETQYF
V: TRBV13; D: TRBD2; size: -; J: TRBJ2-5; DNA: TGTGCCAGCAGCTTATCTCCCACAGCGGGAGTGCGGGAGCAGTACTTC; CDR3: CASSLSPTAGVREQYF
V: TRBV19; D: -; size: -; J: TRBJ2-2; DNA: TGTGCCAGTAGTATAGGAAGGAACACCGGGGAGCTGTTTTTT; CDR3: CASSIGRNTGELFF
V: TRBV6-1; D: -; size: -; J: TRBJ1-5; DNA: TGTGCCAGCAGTCAGGGGCGGCATCAGCCCCAGCATTTT; CDR3: CASSQGRHQPQHF
V: TRBV13; D: TRBD2; size: -; J: TRBJ2-1; DNA: TGTGCCAGCGGTTTCGGGGCTAGCGGGCTTGAGCAGTTCTTC; CDR3: CASGFGASGLEQFF
V: TRBV28; D: -; size: -; J: TRBJ1-4; DNA: TGTGCCAGCAGTTTATACCTCCCTCCGGGGGAAAAACTGTTTTTT; CDR3: CASSLYLPPGEKLFF
V: TRBV5-1; D: TRBD1; size: -; J: TRBJ1-2; DNA: TGCGCCAGCAGCTTGGAAGGACAGGGAGGAGGCTACACCTTC; CDR3: CASSLEGQGGGYTF
V: TRBV19; D: -; size: -; J: TRBJ1-5; DNA: TGTGCCAGTAGTTTCGACAGACCCAGCAATCAGCCCCAGCATTTT; CDR3: CASSFDRPSNQPQHF
V: TRBV28; D: -; size: once; J: TRBJ2-7; DNA: TGTGCCAGCGCTACTGGGCCCTACGAGCAGTACTTC; CDR3: CASATGPYEQYF
V: TRBV2; D: TRBD2; size: -; J: TRBJ2-1; DNA: TGTGCCAGCAGCTACGGACTAGTTCGAGATGAGCAGTTCTTC; CDR3: CASSYGLVRDEQFF
V: TRBV6-1; D: TRBD1; size: once; J: TRBJ2-7; DNA: TGTGCCAGCAGTGACGCGACAGGGTTTAAGTACTTC; CDR3: CASSDATGFKYF